The 20 T cell receptor beta chains listed next were all sequenced from one sample in a study of shared clonotypes between healthy human individuals (dated by TCRdb to about 2020). CD8 naive samples consisted of CD45RO-negative cells that were positively selected for CCR7, yielding a CD45RA+CCR7+ population without TemRA cells. Library prep was done by the immunoSEQ multiplex PCR assay. Here the immuneACCESS table is served through TCRdb, limited to in-frame sequences with V and J called. Missing clones are a known gap in these copies; in checked studies unresolved V genes cover under half, and the rest lacks a known reason. Within this sample are around 1,900,000 clones, with 93% of them counted one time only. In total, the top ten clones hold around 1.7% of the sample. Material for sequencing was naive CD8+ T cells from PBMCs. The cell subset or site label of this sample denotes: CD45RA+CCR7+. The receptor set was obtained from a man aged 18-30 years in good health. Some clones in this sample may be carry-over from other donors' samples.

V gene TRBV10-3 combines with J gene TRBJ2-2; D is unresolved. Per germline, CDR1 ENHRY and CDR2 SYGVKD. V gave up 6 bases and J gave up 6 bases, with 17 bases separating them. The CDR3 extends over 15 amino acids. The CDR3 DNA sequence: TGTGCCATCAGGCCCCCGTTAGGCCCACCCGGGGAGCTGTTTTTT. It translates to CAIRPPLGPPGELFF.

The rearrangement links TRBV27 to TRBJ2-3; the D gene is possibly TRBD1 (6 bases). V gave up 2 bases and J gave up 5 bases, with 11 bases separating them. CDR3 length equals 14 residues. Germline loops: CDR1 MNHEY, CDR2 SMNVEV (reference sequence). The CDR3 DNA reads TGTGCCAGCAGTTTAAACAGGGTTGGAGATACGCAGTATTTT. It specifies CASSLNRVGDTQYF.

On this clone: Other DNA sequences from this sample encode an identical CDR3 as well. This sequence joins TRBV28 and TRBJ2-7; 7 bases map to TRBD1. From germline, CDR1 is MDHEN and CDR2 SYDVKM. The V gene end was trimmed by 3 bases and the J gene end by 3 bases; junction bases not matched to a gene: 2. The CDR3 has 13 residues. DNA of the CDR3: TGTGCCAGCAGTTTCAGGGGGAACTACGAGCAGTACTTC. Residues: CASSFRGNYEQYF.

CDR3: CASSDLSGGVSDTQYF. In DNA form, the CDR3 reads TGTGCCAGCAGCGACCTTAGCGGGGGGGTCTCAGATACGCAGTATTTT. The gene calls are TRBV11-2 and TRBJ2-3; 11 positions match TRBD2. The CDR3 runs 16 residues. From germline, CDR1 is SGHAT and CDR2 FQNNGV. J was trimmed by 4 bases and V by 5 bases; bases with no gene match: 8.

The chain couples TRBV11-2 to TRBJ2-7; D uncertain. Trimming stripped 1 base from V and 2 bases from J, with 12 bases between. CDR1 SGHAT and CDR2 FQNNGV come from the germline V gene. The CDR3 runs 15 residues. The CDR3 DNA reads as TGTGCCAGCAGCTTAGTGGTCAGCCTCACCTACGAGCAGTACTTC. Protein: CASSLVVSLTYEQYF.

The rearrangement uses TRBV6-1 and TRBJ1-2; D unresolved. CDR1 is MNHNS, CDR2 SASEGT, per germline. This CDR3 is built from 13 residues. Between the trimmed V and J ends, which lost 4 bases and 7 bases, there was a span of 13 bases. This CDR3 reads CASSGAKIGGYTF. The CDR3 DNA reads as TGTGCCAGCAGTGGAGCGAAGATCGGTGGCTACACCTTC.

Of note for this clone: Other DNA sequences within the sample encode an identical CDR3. V and J are TRBV19 and TRBJ1-1; no clear D. The CDR3 spans 13 residues. Trimming took 7 bases from V and 3 from J, leaving 12 bases between them. Germline V gives CDR1 LNHDA, CDR2 SQIVND (reference sequence). The chain's CDR3 is CASTPGTYTEAFF. The CDR3, as DNA: TGTGCCAGTACACCGGGCACGTACACTGAAGCTTTCTTT. Full variable domain (missing parts from reference TRBV19 and TRBJ1-1): DGGITQSPKYLFRKEGQNVTLSCEQNLNHDAMYWYRQDPGQGLRLIYYSQIVNDFQKGDIAEGYSVSREKKESFPLTVTSAQKNPTAFYLCASTPGTYTEAFFGQGTRLTVV.

The chain combines TRBV2 with TRBJ2-7; TRBD2 agrees at 7 bases. J lost 2 bases, V lost 1 base, and 8 bases had no gene match. The CDR3 spans 16 residues. Germline CDR1 and CDR2: SNHLY and FYNNEI. The CDR3 reads CASSEGVGLAAYEQYF. The CDR3 nucleotides are TGTGCCAGCAGTGAAGGAGTCGGTCTAGCGGCCTACGAGCAGTACTTC.

This sequence joins TRBV27 and TRBJ2-5; 8 nucleotides match TRBD2. Germline V CDR1 and CDR2: MNHEY, SMNVEV (reference sequence). The CDR3 contains 17 residues. After removal of 5 bases from V and 2 bases from J, the junction contained 13 bases not matched to a gene. CDR3 sequence (DNA): TGTGCCAGCAGTCCCAAACCCTCGGGGGGGAGACAAGAGACCCAGTACTTC. It translates to CASSPKPSGGRQETQYF.

For this clone: This sample also contains other DNA sequences that code for the same CDR3. The chain combines TRBV27 with TRBJ2-1, with TRBD2 as a possible D gene (5 bases). Germline assignment: CDR1 MNHEY and CDR2 SMNVEV (reference sequence). The V end lost 2 bases, the J end lost 0 bases, and 8 bases lay between the germline ends. The CDR3 covers 15 residues. The CDR3 spells CASSLRGSSYNEQFF. The CDR3 DNA reads TGTGCCAGCAGTTTACGGGGAAGCTCCTACAATGAGCAGTTCTTC.

CDR3: CASSSHRPTLVILSDTQYF. The CDR3 DNA is TGTGCCAGCAGTTCACATCGACCAACTCTAGTTATCTTATCGGATACGCAGTATTTT. The gene calls are TRBV28 and TRBJ2-3; D remains unclear. Germline assignment: CDR1 MDHEN and CDR2 SYDVKM. The CDR3 loop spans 19 amino acids. Trimming left V 4 bases short and J 6 bases short, with 29 bases between. Full variable domain (rest looked up from reference TRBV28 and TRBJ2-3): DVKVTQSSRYLVKRTGEKVFLECVQDMDHENMFWYRQDPGLGLRLIYFSYDVKMKEKGDIPEGYSVSREKKERFSLILESASTNQTSMYLCASSSHRPTLVILSDTQYFGPGTRLTVL.

This clone appeared a single time. The rearrangement uses TRBV25-1 and TRBJ2-7; 11 bases are shared with TRBD2. Looked up from germline, CDR1 is MGHDK and CDR2 is SYGVNS. CDR3 length equals 15 residues. V dropped 8 bases and J dropped 1; count of bases not matched to a gene: 7. The CDR3 here is CASAPGTSGSYEQYF. CDR3 in DNA: TGTGCCAGCGCACCCGGGACTAGCGGTTCCTACGAGCAGTACTTC.

V is TRBV2 and J is TRBJ2-2; tentative D call: TRBD2 (6 bases). This CDR3 region has 14 residues. Per germline, CDR1 SNHLY and CDR2 FYNNEI. The ends were cut back, 4 bases at V and 4 bases at J, with 10 bases in the middle. The CDR3 is CASSGTTATGELFF. DNA for the CDR3: TGTGCCAGCAGTGGGACTACCGCCACCGGGGAGCTGTTTTTT.

This clone occurred once. Other DNA sequences in this specimen translate into the identical CDR3. V gene TRBV10-3 combines with J gene TRBJ2-7; D may be TRBD2 (5 bases). This CDR3 has 13 residues. V was clipped by 0 bases and J by 4 bases, with 7 bases between them. The germline V gene has CDR1 ENHRY and CDR2 SYGVKD. For the CDR3, the DNA is TGTGCCATCAGTGAGTCTCGGGGTTACGAGCAGTACTTC. Protein product: CAISESRGYEQYF.

This chain connects TRBV7-9 to TRBJ2-1, with 13 bases lining up with TRBD2. The CDR3 loop spans 17 amino acids. Trimming took 5 bases from V and 3 from J; bases not matched to a gene: 7. In germline, CDR1 is SEHNR, CDR2 FQNEAQ (reference sequence). The CDR3 sequence: CASSRGLAGDLYNEQFF. CDR3 sequence (DNA): TGTGCCAGCAGCCGAGGACTAGCGGGAGATCTCTACAATGAGCAGTTCTTC.

This clone was recorded once. The genes are TRBV28 and TRBJ1-2; D not certain. CDR1 and CDR2 (germline): MDHEN, SYDVKM. CDR3 length: 13 amino acids. V lost 4 bases and J 4 bases, leaving 10 bases between the germline ends. The CDR3 region has the DNA TGTGCCAGCAGTTACTCGCGGGTCTATGGCTACACCTTC. Protein: CASSYSRVYGYTF.

V usage is TRBV29-1 and J usage is TRBJ1-1; D gene uncertain. The V and J ends lost 7 bases and 0 bases respectively, with 12 bases between them. Germline CDR1 is SQVTM and CDR2 is ANQGSEA. CDR3 length equals 13 residues. CDR3 in DNA: TGCAGCGCTGCCTGGGGTATGAACACTGAAGCTTTCTTT. Amino acid sequence: CSAAWGMNTEAFF.

As concerns this clone: The same CDR3 can be traced to other DNA sequences in this sample. The V call is TRBV19, the J call TRBJ2-5, with TRBD2 matching 12 bases. The CDR3 runs 14 residues. The germline gives CDR1 LNHDA, CDR2 SQIVND (reference sequence). V trimming: 8 bases; J trimming: 5 bases; junction bases outside the gene matches: 6. CDR3 sequence reads: CASRLAGVGETQYF. CDR3 in DNA: TGTGCCAGTCGACTAGCGGGAGTAGGGGAGACCCAGTACTTC. Looking up the rest from reference TRBV19 and TRBJ2-5 gives the full variable domain: DGGITQSPKYLFRKEGQNVTLSCEQNLNHDAMYWYRQDPGQGLRLIYYSQIVNDFQKGDIAEGYSVSREKKESFPLTVTSAQKNPTAFYLCASRLAGVGETQYFGPGTRLLVL.

V usage is TRBV7-9 and J usage is TRBJ2-6, with a tentative D call TRBD1 (5 bases). The germline V and J ends were trimmed by 1 base and 4 bases, with 14 bases remaining between them. The CDR3 is 17 residues long. Germline V lookup: CDR1 SEHNR, CDR2 FQNEAQ (reference sequence). This CDR3 reads CASSLEGRAPGANVLTF. CDR3 sequence (DNA): TGTGCCAGCAGCTTAGAGGGCAGGGCCCCCGGGGCCAACGTCCTGACTTTC.

V and J are TRBV28 and TRBJ1-1; D unresolved. This CDR3 has 15 amino acids. V lost 5 bases and J 1 base, leaving 14 bases between the germline ends. CDR1 is MDHEN and CDR2 is SYDVKM in the germline V gene. The CDR3 here is CASSPLGFTNTEAFF. The DNA of the CDR3 is TGTGCCAGCAGTCCCTTAGGGTTTACGAACACTGAAGCTTTCTTT.